Listed here are 18 T cell receptor beta chains from one sample, sequenced in a study of blood T cell repertoires in COVID-19. Data came from immunoSEQ multiplex PCR; TCRdb stores just in-frame clones and leaves some out. This table has about 250,000 clones, around three quarters appearing once. Sequencing used peripheral blood. The receptor source for this set is a woman older than 75 with acute or convalescent COVID-19.

The V gene is TRBV10-3, the J gene TRBJ2-7, with 9 nucleotides matching TRBD1. The CDR3 is made up of 15 amino acids. Germline lookup yields CDR1 ENHRY and CDR2 SYGVKD. The junction had 9 bases not matched to a gene; V was cut back by 3 bases and J by 6 bases. The CDR3 DNA reads TGTGCCATCAGTGAAACCGGGACAGGGATGGGCGAGCAGTACTTC. Encoded protein: CAISETGTGMGEQYF.

This rearrangement joins TRBV7-9 to TRBJ2-7; 8 positions agree with TRBD1. This CDR3 contains 14 residues. CDR1 and CDR2 from the germline V gene are SEHNR and FQNEAQ (reference sequence). V lost 5 bases and J lost 3; bases outside the gene matches: 6. CDR3 nucleotide sequence: TGTGCCAGCAGCAATCGGGGGACAGGCTACGAGCAGTACTTC. Protein sequence: CASSNRGTGYEQYF.

J is TRBJ2-6 and V is TRBV10-3; TRBD1 matches 7 bases. The CDR3 loop spans 14 amino acids. V was pared by 10 bases and J by 1 base, with 4 bases of the junction left unmatched. Germline loops: CDR1 ENHRY, CDR2 SYGVKD. For the CDR3, the DNA is TGTGCCACAAGACAGGGTTCTGGGGCCAACGTCCTGACTTTC. This translates into CATRQGSGANVLTF.

This chain uses TRBV5-1 with TRBJ2-6, with TRBD2 as a possible D gene (6 bases). Trimming removed 4 bases from V and 1 base from J, with 12 bases in between. CDR1 is SGHRS and CDR2 is YFSETQ in the germline V gene. The CDR3 is 16 amino acids. In nucleotides, the CDR3 is TGCGCCAGCAGCGTCAAGGCGGGATCTGGGGCCAACGTCCTGACTTTC. Translation: CASSVKAGSGANVLTF. The complete variable domain, with remaining parts taken from reference TRBV5-1 and TRBJ2-6, reads KAGVTQTPRYLIKTRGQQVTLSCSPISGHRSVSWYQQTPGQGLQFLFEYFSETQRNKGNFPGRFSGRQFSNSRSEMNVSTLELGDSALYLCASSVKAGSGANVLTFGAGSRLTVL.

The rearrangement joins TRBV11-2 to TRBJ2-5; TRBD2 is a possible D gene (6 bases). Germline assignment: CDR1 SGHAT and CDR2 FQNNGV. Trimming removed 0 bases from V and 2 bases from J, with 10 bases in between. This CDR3 is 15 amino acids long. The CDR3 region is CASSLETSPQETQYF. CDR3 sequence (DNA): TGTGCCAGCAGCTTAGAAACTAGCCCGCAAGAGACCCAGTACTTC.

This clone was seen only once. The chain employs TRBV11-1 and TRBJ2-1; perhaps TRBD1 as D (5 bases). CDR1 and CDR2 (germline): SGHAT, FQDESV (reference sequence). The CDR3 spans 16 residues. Trimming shortened V by 2 bases and J by 5 bases, and 16 bases separated the two germline ends. The chain's CDR3 is CASSLRIPGKHNEQFF. The CDR3 DNA is TGTGCCAGCAGCTTAAGGATCCCAGGGAAGCACAATGAGCAGTTCTTC.

This chain uses TRBV6-6 with TRBJ2-2; 13 bases are a match to TRBD2. The germline gives CDR1 MNHNY, CDR2 SVGAGI (reference sequence). The CDR3 sequence is 18 residues long. V was clipped by 5 bases and J by 6 bases; unmatched bases: 12. This CDR3 is CASSPRLAGGTMSGELFF. Here the CDR3 DNA reads TGTGCCAGCAGTCCTCGACTAGCGGGGGGAACGATGTCCGGGGAGCTGTTTTTT.

This chain connects TRBV20-1 to TRBJ1-1; 9 bases are a match to TRBD1. The CDR3 consists of 15 residues. After removal of 3 bases from V and 1 base from J, the junction contained 6 bases not matched to a gene. CDR1 DFQATT and CDR2 SNEGSKA come from the germline V gene (reference sequence). CDR3: CSASSLGQGNTEAFF. In DNA, the CDR3 is TGCAGTGCTAGTTCTTTGGGACAGGGGAACACTGAAGCTTTCTTT.

This clone was found once. V usage is TRBV19 and J usage is TRBJ1-4; no clear D. The length of the CDR3 is 13 residues. The V gene's germline CDR1 is LNHDA and CDR2 SQIVND (reference sequence). Trimming took 7 bases from V and 7 from J, leaving 13 bases between them. In nucleotides, the CDR3 is TGTGCCAGTAAACGCAACTCGGGTGAAAAACTGTTTTTT. Protein sequence: CASKRNSGEKLFF.

The chain is built from TRBV5-1 and TRBJ1-1; weak D call: TRBD1 (5 bases). The V end lost 1 base, the J end lost 0 bases, and 10 bases lay between the germline ends. The CDR3 has 15 residues. Germline V gene data show CDR1 as SGHRS and CDR2 as YFSETQ. CDR3 region: CASSLHRTLNTEAFF. The CDR3 DNA sequence: TGCGCCAGCAGCTTGCACAGGACGTTGAACACTGAAGCTTTCTTT.

This CDR3 is CASSPRSNYGYTF. In nucleotides, the CDR3 is TGTGCCAGCAGTCCTAGATCTAACTATGGCTACACCTTC. The chain carries TRBV2 and TRBJ1-2, with D hard to call. Germline CDR1 is SNHLY and CDR2 is FYNNEI. This CDR3 spans 13 amino acids. V was trimmed by 5 bases and J by 0 bases, leaving 7 bases between them.

The rearrangement joins TRBV5-4 to TRBJ2-3; D gene uncertain. Per germline, CDR1 SGHNT and CDR2 YYREEE (reference sequence). V lost 4 bases and J 1 base, leaving 7 bases between the germline ends. This CDR3 has 13 amino acids. The CDR3 is CASSLDRTDTQYF. For the CDR3, the DNA is TGTGCCAGCAGCCTAGACCGCACAGATACGCAGTATTTT. Full variable domain (rest looked up from reference TRBV5-4 and TRBJ2-3): ETGVTQSPTHLIKTRGQQVTLRCSSQSGHNTVSWYQQALGQGPQFIFQYYREEENGRGNFPPRFSGLQFPNYSSELNVNALELDDSALYLCASSLDRTDTQYFGPGTRLTVL.

The chain uses TRBV7-2 and TRBJ2-7; TRBD2 agrees at 10 bases. This CDR3 is built from 18 residues. The germline CDR1 and CDR2 sequences are SGHTA and FQGNSA. The trim removed 3 bases at V and 0 bases at J, leaving 11 bases unmatched. The CDR3 bases are TGTGCCAGCAGCTTTAGAGGGGGGGGGACTAGCGACTCCTACGAGCAGTACTTC. It encodes CASSFRGGGTSDSYEQYF.

This rearrangement joins TRBV9 to TRBJ1-3; a possible D gene is TRBD1 (5 bases). V lost 6 bases to trimming and J lost 0 bases, with 16 bases between them. The CDR3 consists of 16 residues. Germline CDR1 SGDLS, CDR2 YYNGEE. The CDR3 loop reads CASTRSGGNSGNTIYF. As DNA, the CDR3 is TGTGCCAGCACCCGGTCGGGGGGGAACTCTGGAAACACCATATATTTT. Full variable domain (rest looked up from reference TRBV9 and TRBJ1-3): DSGVTQTPKHLITATGQRVTLRCSPRSGDLSVYWYQQSLDQGLQFLIQYYNGEERAKGNILERFSAQQFPDLHSELNLSSLELGDSALYFCASTRSGGNSGNTIYFGEGSWLTVV.

This chain connects TRBV28 to TRBJ1-2, with D hard to call. V lost 3 bases and J 7 bases, leaving 15 bases between the germline ends. Germline CDR1 reads MDHEN; CDR2 reads SYDVKM. There are 14 residues in the CDR3. The CDR3: CASSFNFVAAGYTF. DNA for the CDR3: TGTGCCAGCAGTTTCAACTTCGTGGCGGCTGGCTACACCTTC.

The V and J genes are TRBV5-8 and TRBJ2-1; the match to TRBD1 covers 10 bases. V was clipped by 4 bases and J by 6 bases; unmatched bases: 1. The germline gives CDR1 SGHTS, CDR2 YDEGEE. CDR3 length equals 13 residues. In nucleotides, the CDR3 is TGTGCCAGCAGCAGGGACAGGGGCAATGAGCAGTTCTTC. It yields the protein CASSRDRGNEQFF.

The chain couples TRBV2 to TRBJ2-1; 10 positions agree with TRBD2. Unmatched junction bases numbered 11, after V lost 6 bases and J lost 6 bases. This CDR3 region has 16 residues. CDR1 SNHLY and CDR2 FYNNEI come from the germline V gene. DNA of the CDR3: TGTGCCAGCAGCAACCAGGGACTAGCGTCGGGCAATGAGCAGTTCTTC. Protein product: CASSNQGLASGNEQFF.

As regards this clone: This may arise from a read error, as a much more abundant clone is one base away. This chain links TRBV9 with TRBJ2-1, with TRBD2 matching over 15 bases. The V and J ends lost 3 bases and 11 bases, in that order; junction bases with no gene match: 9. From germline, CDR1 is SGDLS and CDR2 YYNGEE. This CDR3 contains 16 residues. This CDR3 is CASSAPGLAGGVKQFF. The CDR3 DNA reads as TGTGCCAGCAGCGCCCCTGGACTAGCGGGAGGGGTTAAGCAGTTCTTC.